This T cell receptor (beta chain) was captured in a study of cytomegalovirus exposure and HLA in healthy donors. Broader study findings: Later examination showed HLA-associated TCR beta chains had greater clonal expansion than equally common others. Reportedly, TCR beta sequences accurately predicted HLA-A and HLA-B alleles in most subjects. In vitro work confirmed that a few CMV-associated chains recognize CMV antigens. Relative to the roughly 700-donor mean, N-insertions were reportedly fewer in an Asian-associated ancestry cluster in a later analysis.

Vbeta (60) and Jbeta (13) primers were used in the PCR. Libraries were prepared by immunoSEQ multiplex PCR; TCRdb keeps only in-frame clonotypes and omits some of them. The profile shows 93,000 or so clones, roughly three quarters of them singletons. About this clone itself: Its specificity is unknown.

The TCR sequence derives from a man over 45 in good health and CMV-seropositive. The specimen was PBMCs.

The CDR3 DNA reads TGTGCCAGCAGCTTAGAGAGGACAGGGATTAGAGAGCAGTTCTTC. Translating it yields CASSLERTGIREQFF. This chain uses TRBV7-8 with TRBJ2-1, with 8 bases aligning to TRBD1. The CDR3 length is 15 residues. Germline trimming cut 1 base from V and 10 bases from J; bases unmatched to any gene: 9. Germline values: CDR1 SGHVS, CDR2 FQNEAQ.